This TCR beta chain was identified during a study of STAT3 mutations in large granular lymphocyte leukemia (dated 2019 in TCRdb). In terms of the full investigation: Canonical activating STAT3 mutations were detected in roughly half of the longitudinally sequenced T-LGLL patients. A couple of patients with natural killer LGL leukemia were also sequenced longitudinally as controls within the study. More than 15 representative T-LGLL cases were selected from an initial cohort of a few hundred LGL patients for longitudinal TCRbeta and STAT3 sequencing. Patients with T-cell large granular lymphocyte leukemia underwent serial deep sequencing of TCRbeta CDR3 and STAT3 to reconstruct clonal hierarchy and dynamics. More than half of T-LGLL patients received one or more immunosuppressive therapy regimens, with hematologic response in around 40% of those treated. Patients were sequenced at roughly 3.8 time points on average, with the number of samplings per patient ranging from 2 to 8.

What the research found in general, with its limitations: Variable intervals between samplings and differing treatment regimens complicated linking therapy response to changes in TCR clonal burden. Because codominant clonotypes persisted in some patients, a small but highly pathogenic clone may have been missed. Every T-LGLL patient showed at least one immunodominant TCRbeta clonotype, and about half showed multiple immunodominant subclonotypes. Dominant TCR clone burden was found to exceed STAT3 mutant burden in several patients, suggesting that STAT3 mutation arose secondarily within a pre-expanded clone. In 6 of 18 patients, TCR clonotype switching occurred after therapy, and every newly emerging clone was STAT3 wild type. Because no samples were available when a clone first appeared, clonal expansion had to be inferred from samplings taken at other points.

The same DNA, extracted from blood mononuclear cells, served for both the TCR sequencing and the STAT3 sequencing. A word on this clone: Its antigen is currently not known. No clone much larger than this one lies a single base away; base qualities are absent.

TCRbeta libraries were sequenced on an Illumina MiSeq, averaging about 38,000 productive templates per sample. Multiplex PCR amplification was used to generate TCRbeta CDR3 libraries with the immunoSEQ assay. In the source study's methods: Following a previously defined approach, repertoire diversity was calculated, and values close to 0 point to extremely monoclonal samples. TCRdb stores this immuneACCESS table with in-frame sequences only. Part of the clones is absent; in the studies checked, under half of the shortfall reflects unresolved V genes, and no reason is known for the rest. Clone size and the V and J calls come from that table; the DNA yielded D and trimming. The sample table records over a thousand clones; approximately 60% of these occur just once. Approximately 56% of the sample is in the top ten clones. V has 0 bases trimmed and J has 4 bases trimmed; junction bases matching no gene number 8. From the cysteine through the phenylalanine, the CDR3 covers 18 amino acids. Only the CDR3 region is kept as DNA, spanning 54 bases read in frame from base 1. According to the germline V gene, CDR1 reads SGHDN and CDR2 reads FVKESK.

The sample taken for sequencing was PBMCs. The clonotype originates from a human donor with T large granular lymphocyte leukemia. Some clones in this sample may be carry-over from other donors' samples. The sequence joins TRBV14 to TRBJ2-1; a stretch of 11 junction bases matches TRBD2. CDR3 loop: CASSQDRKLAGAYNEQFF. In nucleotides, the sequence is TGTGCCAGCAGCCAAGATCGCAAACTAGCGGGGGCTTACAATGAGCAGTTCTTC. Reference TRBV14 and TRBJ2-1 proteins supply the regions before and after the CDR3; the full variable domain is: EAGVTQFPSHSVIEKGQTVTLRCDPISGHDNLYWYRRVMGKEIKFLLHFVKESKQDESGMPNNRFLAERTGGTYSTLKVQPAELEDSGVYFCASSQDRKLAGAYNEQFFGPGTRLTVL.